Listed below are T cell receptor beta chains from one sample, sequenced in a study of human CD8 memory T cell subsets. After re-calling the 5' RACE reads, TCRdb lists one entry per CDR3 protein, DNA absent. The sample is made up of fewer than 9,500 distinct CDR3 sequences, and the top ten hold roughly 25% of it. What was sequenced was CD8+ T cells from PBMCs. Receptors originate from a human donor in good health. Each CDR3 is given with its conserved first and last residue. A clone size is listed for some rows: how often the clone was seen (once, few, many), or a class if it is expanded.

J gene	V gene	clone size	CDR3 protein
TRBJ2-7	TRBV5-1	NA	CASSLVLGTTAYEQYF
TRBJ2-1	TRBV5-1	NA	CASSSPGTGGNEQFF
TRBJ2-7	TRBV20-1	medium-sized	CSAIHPEGYEQYF
TRBJ2-1	TRBV7-9	NA	CAIWGANEQFF
TRBJ2-6	TRBV7-9	NA	CASPTPGSGANVLTF
TRBJ2-7	TRBV3-1	NA	CASSPSGAYEQYF
TRBJ2-1	TRBV19	NA	CASTNILGGSSNEQFF
TRBJ2-7	TRBV29-1	NA	CSVESRGGIAYEQYF
TRBJ2-5	TRBV28	medium-sized	CASSRTAEETQYF
TRBJ2-3	TRBV5-1	NA	CASSLIGRHTDTQYF
TRBJ2-5	TRBV7-9	NA	CASSPDSRETQYF
TRBJ1-2	TRBV28	medium-sized	CASSIGQGTNYGYTF
TRBJ2-2	TRBV15	NA	CATSKTGVFTGELFF
TRBJ2-7	TRBV7-3	medium-sized	CASSLRAYEQYF
TRBJ1-1	TRBV7-8	NA	CASTNPQGLNTEAFF
TRBJ2-1	TRBV20-1	NA	CSARDTVAYNEQFF
TRBJ2-7	TRBV28	NA	CASSSRTYEQYF
TRBJ1-2	TRBV25-1	medium-sized	CASSAQGVGIYGYTF
TRBJ1-1	TRBV3-1	NA	CASSPSGAEAFF
TRBJ1-5	TRBV28	medium-sized	CASSFFPKAGISQPQHF
TRBJ2-1	TRBV20-1	medium-sized	CSVPPSGSWDEQFF
TRBJ2-5	TRBV6-2/TRBV6-3	NA	CASLRDQETQYF
TRBJ2-1	TRBV27	NA	CASTRTPYNEQFF
TRBJ2-1	TRBV7-9	NA	CASSSLSGRAYNEQFF
TRBJ2-1	TRBV4-1	NA	CASSLSQGGAGNEQFF
TRBJ2-7	TRBV5-5	large	CASTTSPGDTSYEQYF
TRBJ2-2	TRBV24-1	NA	CATSDRRDSNTGELFF
TRBJ2-3	TRBV7-8	NA	CASSLEAGGLLDTQYF
TRBJ2-1	TRBV20-1	NA	CSAEGPQRGTISSYNEQFF
TRBJ2-7	TRBV4-1	NA	CASSQVWALNGDEQYF
TRBJ2-7	TRBV27	NA	CASSMQGGEQYF
TRBJ2-1	TRBV3-1	NA	CASSQEGGWDRGENEQFF
TRBJ2-3	TRBV9	NA	CASSAQGQGGDTQYF
TRBJ1-1	TRBV7-9	medium-sized	CASSPRTKGKNTEAFF
TRBJ2-3	TRBV18	NA	CASSPLLADATDTQYF
TRBJ2-1	TRBV7-7	medium-sized	CASSLSSGAYNEQFF
TRBJ1-2	TRBV29-1	NA	CSVGTGSGGYTF
TRBJ1-5	TRBV5-1	NA	CASSLADFSNQPQHF
TRBJ2-5	TRBV10-3	NA	CAISDRSELETQYF
TRBJ2-1	TRBV2	NA	CASSETSGRYSYNEQFF
TRBJ2-7	TRBV7-9	NA	CASSNIEQGAYEQYF
TRBJ2-2	TRBV15	NA	CATSTPPGLYPGELFF
TRBJ2-5	TRBV27	NA	CASILGETQYF
TRBJ2-1	TRBV20-1	NA	CSARDPTTGEYNEQFF
TRBJ2-5	TRBV9	NA	CASSGRDSQETQYF
TRBJ2-7	TRBV11-2	medium-sized	CASSLGGTWGVYEQYF
TRBJ1-2	TRBV30	NA	CAWTTHNYGYTF
TRBJ2-3	TRBV27	NA	CASSLFQITDTQYF
TRBJ2-7	TRBV29-1	NA	CSVVDGSSYEQYF
TRBJ2-2	TRBV5-5	NA	CASSFGSGELFF
TRBJ1-6	TRBV3-1	NA	CASSPTVSSYNSPLHF
TRBJ2-1	TRBV18	NA	CASSPIPRGASYNEQFF